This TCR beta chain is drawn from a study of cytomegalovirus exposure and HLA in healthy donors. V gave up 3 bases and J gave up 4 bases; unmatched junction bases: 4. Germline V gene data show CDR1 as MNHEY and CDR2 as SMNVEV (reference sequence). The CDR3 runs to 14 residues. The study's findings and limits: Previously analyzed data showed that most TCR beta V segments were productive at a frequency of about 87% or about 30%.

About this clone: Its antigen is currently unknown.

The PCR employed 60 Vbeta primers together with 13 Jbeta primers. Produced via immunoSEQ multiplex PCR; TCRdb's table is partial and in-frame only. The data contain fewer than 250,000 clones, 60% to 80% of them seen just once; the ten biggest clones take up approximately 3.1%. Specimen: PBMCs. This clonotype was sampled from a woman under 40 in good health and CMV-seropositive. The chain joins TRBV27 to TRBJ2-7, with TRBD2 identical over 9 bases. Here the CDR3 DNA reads TGTGCCAGCAGTTTCAGTAGCGGGAGATACGAGCAGTACTTC. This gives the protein CASSFSSGRYEQYF.